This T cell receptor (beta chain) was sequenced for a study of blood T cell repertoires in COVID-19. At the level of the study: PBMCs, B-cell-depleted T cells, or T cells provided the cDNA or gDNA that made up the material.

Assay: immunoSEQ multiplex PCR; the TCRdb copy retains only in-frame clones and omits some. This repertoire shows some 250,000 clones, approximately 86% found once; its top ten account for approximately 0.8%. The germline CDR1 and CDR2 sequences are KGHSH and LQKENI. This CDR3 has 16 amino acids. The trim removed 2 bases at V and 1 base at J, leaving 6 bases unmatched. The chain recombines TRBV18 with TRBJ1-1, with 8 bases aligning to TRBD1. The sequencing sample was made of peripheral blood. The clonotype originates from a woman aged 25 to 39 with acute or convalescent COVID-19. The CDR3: CASSPGQGRWNTEAFF. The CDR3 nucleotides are TGTGCCAGCTCACCAGGACAGGGTCGTTGGAACACTGAAGCTTTCTTT.